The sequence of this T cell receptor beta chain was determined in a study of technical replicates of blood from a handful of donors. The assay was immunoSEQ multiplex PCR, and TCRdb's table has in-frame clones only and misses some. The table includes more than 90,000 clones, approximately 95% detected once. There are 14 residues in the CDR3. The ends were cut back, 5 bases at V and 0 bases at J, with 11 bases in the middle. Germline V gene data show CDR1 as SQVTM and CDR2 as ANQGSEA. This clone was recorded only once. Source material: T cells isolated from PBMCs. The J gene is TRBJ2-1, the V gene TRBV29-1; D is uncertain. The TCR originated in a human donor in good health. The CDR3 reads CSVLGGNSYNEQFF. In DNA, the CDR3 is TGCAGCGTTCTCGGCGGTAACTCCTACAATGAGCAGTTCTTC.